The 6 T cell receptor beta chains in this list originate from one sample, sequenced in a study of T cells in narcolepsy (dated by TCRdb to 2016 to 2019). The library came from the immunoSEQ multiplex PCR assay. The table was pulled from immuneACCESS by TCRdb, which kept in-frame rearrangements only. Such tables lose some clones; where checked, under half of the loss comes from unresolved V genes, and the rest has no known cause. This sample gives roughly 25,000 clones in total; roughly 85% of them show up just once. The ten most abundant clones make up 1.3% of the sample. Input material: CD45RA- memory CD4+ T cells from PBMCs. In light of the paper, this sample's cell subset or site label describes: memory T cells sorted ex vivo from peripheral blood. All receptors come from a human donor with narcolepsy.

This chain joins TRBV7-9 and TRBJ2-4; 14 positions agree with TRBD2. V dropped 4 bases and J dropped 0; count of bases not matched to a gene: 2. Germline CDR1 is SEHNR and CDR2 is FQNEAQ (reference sequence). This CDR3 spans 17 amino acids. The CDR3, as DNA: TGTGCCAGCAGCTACGGACTAGCGGGGGGAGCCAAAAACATTCAGTACTTC. Translation: CASSYGLAGGAKNIQYF. Based on the CDR3 plus reference TRBV7-9 and TRBJ2-4, the full variable domain is DTGVSQNPRHKITKRGQNVTFRCDPISEHNRLYWYRQTLGQGPEFLTYFQNEAQLEKSRLLSDRFSAERPKGSFSTLEIQRTEQGDSAMYLCASSYGLAGGAKNIQYFGAGTRLSVL.

This chain joins TRBV9 and TRBJ1-1; maybe TRBD1 (5 bases). Germline values: CDR1 SGDLS, CDR2 YYNGEE. The V end lost 4 bases, the J end lost 6 bases, and 22 bases lay between the germline ends. This CDR3 has 16 residues. The CDR3 DNA follows: TGTGCCAGCAGCTCAAGAGGGACGGGGGGGACGGCTGAAGCTTTCTTT. As protein: CASSSRGTGGTAEAFF.

The chain combines TRBV6-6 with TRBJ2-2, with 9 bases that match TRBD1. The ends lost 6 bases at V and 6 bases at J; junction bases unmatched: 5. This CDR3 contains 14 residues. Germline V gene lookup returns CDR1 MNHNY and CDR2 SVGAGI (reference sequence). CDR3 amino acids: CASSGTGWAGELFF. The CDR3 DNA reads as TGTGCCAGCAGCGGGACAGGGTGGGCCGGGGAGCTGTTTTTT.

Concerning this clone itself: This CDR3 fails to terminate in the conserved phenylalanine or tryptophan, so it likely reflects a read error. The DNA is omitted, as the CDR3 cannot be located on it reliably, and the CDR3 follows TCRdb's listing. The chain combines TRBV23-1 with TRBJ1-2; TRBD1 reflects the table's D call only, with no check against the DNA. TRBV23-1 is an ORF for which the function is uncertain. The CDR3 totals 10 residues, both ends included. CDR3 in amino acids: CASSHRGQGL.

V and J are TRBV5-1 and TRBJ1-5, with TRBD1 matching over 8 bases. Trimming cost V 4 bases and J 5 bases; bases outside gene matches: 5. Germline CDR1 SGHRS, CDR2 YFSETQ. This CDR3 has 14 residues. CDR3 in DNA: TGCGCCAGCAGCGGGGGGACAGGAGATCAGCCCCAGCATTTT. Translation: CASSGGTGDQPQHF.

The chain recombines TRBV30 with TRBJ2-1, with TRBD2 matching 8 bases. CDR1 is GTSNPN and CDR2 is SVGIG in the germline V gene (reference sequence). The CDR3 has 15 amino acids. V lost 1 base, J lost 2 bases, and 4 bases stayed unmatched. In DNA form, the CDR3 reads TGTGCCTGGAGTGGTTCGGGAGGGGCCTACAATGAGCAGTTCTTC. Protein: CAWSGSGGAYNEQFF.